The 10 T cell receptor beta chains below were found in one sample sequenced in a study of shared clonotypes between healthy human individuals. TCRdb's table, derived via immunoSEQ multiplex PCR, lists solely in-frame clones and lacks some. Seen here are fewer than 3 million clones, 92% observed once, and the top ten hold around 0.4%. What was sequenced was naive CD4+ T cells from PBMCs. Stated subset: CD45RA+ positively selected. These receptors were obtained from a man between 18 and 29 years old in good health. Some clones in this sample may be carry-over from other donors' samples.

The CDR3: CASSLGGGGTGELFF. CDR3 nucleotides: TGTGCCAGCAGCTTAGGAGGAGGGGGGACCGGGGAGCTGTTTTTT. The rearrangement links TRBV7-2 to TRBJ2-2, with D perhaps matching TRBD1 or TRBD2 (6 bases each). The CDR3 extends over 15 amino acids. Trimming shortened V by 1 base and J by 5 bases, and 11 bases separated the two germline ends. Germline assignment: CDR1 SGHTA and CDR2 FQGNSA.

The chain carries TRBV10-3 and TRBJ1-2; D not certain. The length of the CDR3 is 12 residues. Per germline, CDR1 ENHRY and CDR2 SYGVKD. V lost 8 bases to trimming and J lost 0 bases, with 7 bases between them. The CDR3 region has the DNA TGTGCCATCCATTCTGCTAACTATGGCTACACCTTC. It translates to CAIHSANYGYTF.

The rearrangement joins TRBV29-1 to TRBJ2-7, with D possibly being TRBD1 (5 bases). Germline V gives CDR1 SQVTM, CDR2 ANQGSEA. This CDR3 is built from 16 residues. The ends were cut back, 8 bases at V and 1 base at J, with 24 bases in the middle. CDR3 in DNA: TGCAGCACTCGGATCCCCCCCTGGGGCCAATCCTACGAGCAGTACTTC. Encoded protein: CSTRIPPWGQSYEQYF.

V gene TRBV6-6 combines with J gene TRBJ1-1, with a tentative D call TRBD1 (5 bases). This CDR3 spans 12 amino acids. CDR1 is MNHNY, CDR2 SVGAGI, per germline (reference sequence). Trimming stripped 6 bases from V and 5 bases from J, with 10 bases between. Here the CDR3 DNA reads TGTGCCAGCAGACCTGGGGGAACTGAAGCTTTCTTT. Protein product: CASRPGGTEAFF.

The rearrangement uses TRBV10-3 and TRBJ2-5, with 7 bases matching TRBD1. CDR3 length: 14 residues. The germline V gene encodes CDR1 ENHRY and CDR2 SYGVKD. The V segment lost 6 bases and the J segment 4 bases; nucleotides outside the gene matches: 8. For the CDR3, the DNA is TGTGCCATCAGCTCGACAGGGTGGGGAGAGACCCAGTACTTC. The encoded protein is CAISSTGWGETQYF.

This rearrangement joins TRBV7-9 to TRBJ1-6; D not resolved. CDR3 length: 16 residues. V was pared by 3 bases and J by 6 bases, with 15 bases between. Germline V lookup: CDR1 SEHNR, CDR2 FQNEAQ (reference sequence). This CDR3 is CASSFVPPGTNSPLHF. CDR3 sequence (DNA): TGTGCCAGCAGCTTCGTCCCACCGGGTACTAATTCACCCCTCCACTTT.

The CDR3 DNA follows: TGTGCCAGCAGTACCCCGGGGTCAGGGAGGGATCAGCCCCAGCATTTT. As protein: CASSTPGSGRDQPQHF. The chain carries TRBV28 and TRBJ1-5; D possibly corresponds to TRBD1 (5 bases). This CDR3 is 16 amino acids long. V was cut by 5 bases and J by 5 bases, with 19 bases left in between. Germline CDR1 reads MDHEN; CDR2 reads SYDVKM. The full variable domain, with the rest looked up from reference TRBV28 and TRBJ1-5, is DVKVTQSSRYLVKRTGEKVFLECVQDMDHENMFWYRQDPGLGLRLIYFSYDVKMKEKGDIPEGYSVSREKKERFSLILESASTNQTSMYLCASSTPGSGRDQPQHFGDGTRLSIL.

The chain links TRBV28 to TRBJ2-2, with 10 bases aligning to TRBD2. CDR1 MDHEN and CDR2 SYDVKM come from the germline V gene. The junction had 7 bases not matched to a gene; V was cut back by 7 bases and J by 14 bases. The CDR3 is 12 amino acids. CDR3 in DNA: TGTGCCAGCATCTCGTCTAGCGGGAGCCTGTTTTTT. This translates into CASISSSGSLFF.

This sequence joins TRBV5-1 and TRBJ2-1, with 9 positions matching TRBD2. The CDR3 extends over 12 amino acids. Germline V gives CDR1 SGHRS, CDR2 YFSETQ. With 4 bases clipped from V and 9 bases from J, the junction kept 2 bases outside the gene matches. DNA of the CDR3: TGCGCCAGCAGCCGCGGGGGGGCTGAGCAGTTCTTC. Translating it yields CASSRGGAEQFF. The full variable domain, completed using reference TRBV5-1 and TRBJ2-1, is KAGVTQTPRYLIKTRGQQVTLSCSPISGHRSVSWYQQTPGQGLQFLFEYFSETQRNKGNFPGRFSGRQFSNSRSEMNVSTLELGDSALYLCASSRGGAEQFFGPGTRLTVL.

This chain links TRBV30 with TRBJ1-5; 10 positions agree with TRBD1. The germline gives CDR1 GTSNPN, CDR2 SVGIG (reference sequence). V dropped 1 base and J dropped 6; count of bases not matched to a gene: 6. The CDR3 is made up of 15 amino acids. CDR3 DNA: TGTGCCTGGAGTGCCTCCTGGACAGGGGGTCAGCCCCAGCATTTT. Protein product: CAWSASWTGGQPQHF.